The T cell receptor (beta chain) under discussion was sequenced for a study of T cell responses to AZD1222 COVID-19 vaccine. Study results and caveats: Rises in breadth and depth of Spike-specific TCRs came after two AZD1222 doses. There were mostly white British donors and more females than males, and clonal diversity was possibly underestimated.

CDR3 length: 15 residues. Trimming pared 7 bases from V and 0 bases from J, leaving 13 bases between. Germline CDR1 is MNHEY and CDR2 is SVGAGI. Sequenced by immunoSEQ multiplex PCR; TCRdb stores in-frame clones only, minus some. This sample has approximately 94,000 clones, with roughly 89% found just once. As for this clone: Its target is not known. This specimen includes other DNA sequences encoding the same CDR3.

The clonotype originates from an adult in good health. The sequenced sample was peripheral blood, obtained on day 0 of AZD1222 vaccination. V is TRBV6-5 and J is TRBJ2-1; D unresolved. The CDR3 protein is CASTPPGSSYNEQFF. The CDR3 DNA sequence: TGTGCCAGCACCCCCCCCGGGTCCTCCTACAATGAGCAGTTCTTC.